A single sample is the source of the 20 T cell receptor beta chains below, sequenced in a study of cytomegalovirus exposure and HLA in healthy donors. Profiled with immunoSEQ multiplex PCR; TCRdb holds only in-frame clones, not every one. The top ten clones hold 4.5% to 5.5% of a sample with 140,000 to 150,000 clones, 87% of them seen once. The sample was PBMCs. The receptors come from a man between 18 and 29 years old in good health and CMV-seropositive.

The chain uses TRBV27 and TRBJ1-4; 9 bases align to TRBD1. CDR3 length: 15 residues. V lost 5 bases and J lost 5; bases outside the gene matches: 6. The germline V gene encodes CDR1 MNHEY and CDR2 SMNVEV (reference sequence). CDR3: CASSPQGAWNEKLFF. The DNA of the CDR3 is TGTGCCAGCAGTCCACAGGGGGCTTGGAATGAAAAACTGTTTTTT.

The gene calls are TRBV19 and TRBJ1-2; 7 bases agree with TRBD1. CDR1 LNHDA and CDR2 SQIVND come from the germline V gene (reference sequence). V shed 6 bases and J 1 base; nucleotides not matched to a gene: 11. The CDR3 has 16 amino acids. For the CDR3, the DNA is TGTGCCAGTAGCCGGGACAGCTTCAGATTTAACTATGGCTACACCTTC. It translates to CASSRDSFRFNYGYTF.

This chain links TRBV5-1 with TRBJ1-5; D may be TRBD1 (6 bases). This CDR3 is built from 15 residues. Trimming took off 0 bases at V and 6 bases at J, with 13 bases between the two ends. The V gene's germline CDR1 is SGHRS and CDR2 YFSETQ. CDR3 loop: CASSLGDQGSQPQHF. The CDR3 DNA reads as TGCGCCAGCAGCTTGGGGGACCAGGGGTCTCAGCCCCAGCATTTT.

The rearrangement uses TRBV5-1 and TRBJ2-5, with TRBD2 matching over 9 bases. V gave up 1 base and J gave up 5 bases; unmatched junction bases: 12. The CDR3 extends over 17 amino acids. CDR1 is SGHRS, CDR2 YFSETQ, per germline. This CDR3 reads CASSLQREVIFAETQYF. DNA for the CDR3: TGCGCCAGCAGCTTGCAGCGGGAGGTGATCTTCGCGGAGACCCAGTACTTC.

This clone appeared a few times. This chain's CDR3 is CASSIVGTVEQYF. For the CDR3, the DNA is TGTGCCAGTAGTATAGTAGGGACAGTGGAGCAGTACTTC. This chain connects TRBV19 to TRBJ2-7; 7 nucleotides line up with TRBD1. CDR1 LNHDA and CDR2 SQIVND come from the germline V gene (reference sequence). The CDR3 sequence is 13 residues long. The trim removed 1 base at V and 7 bases at J, leaving 4 bases unmatched.

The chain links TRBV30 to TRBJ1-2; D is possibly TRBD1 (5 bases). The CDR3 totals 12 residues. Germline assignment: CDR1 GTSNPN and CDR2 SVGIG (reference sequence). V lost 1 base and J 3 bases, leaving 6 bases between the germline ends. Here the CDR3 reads CAWSGGDYGYTF. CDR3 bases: TGTGCCTGGAGTGGGGGGGACTATGGCTACACCTTC.

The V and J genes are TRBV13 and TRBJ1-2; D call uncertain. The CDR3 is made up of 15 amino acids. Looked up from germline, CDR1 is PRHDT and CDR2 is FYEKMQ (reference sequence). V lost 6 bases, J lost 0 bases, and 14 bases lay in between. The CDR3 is CASSPGTQANYGYTF. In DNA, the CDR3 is TGTGCCAGCAGTCCCGGTACCCAGGCTAACTATGGCTACACCTTC. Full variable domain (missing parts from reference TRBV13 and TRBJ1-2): AAGVIQSPRHLIKEKRETATLKCYPIPRHDTVYWYQQGPGQDPQFLISFYEKMQSDKGSIPDRFSAQQFSDYHSELNMSSLELGDSALYFCASSPGTQANYGYTFGSGTRLTVV.

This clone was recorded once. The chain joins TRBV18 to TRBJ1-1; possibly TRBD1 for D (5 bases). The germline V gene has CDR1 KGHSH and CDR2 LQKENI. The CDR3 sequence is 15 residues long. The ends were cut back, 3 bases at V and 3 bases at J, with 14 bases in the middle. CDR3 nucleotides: TGTGCCAGCTCACCTTCCAGGGAGGCGTACACTGAAGCTTTCTTT. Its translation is CASSPSREAYTEAFF.

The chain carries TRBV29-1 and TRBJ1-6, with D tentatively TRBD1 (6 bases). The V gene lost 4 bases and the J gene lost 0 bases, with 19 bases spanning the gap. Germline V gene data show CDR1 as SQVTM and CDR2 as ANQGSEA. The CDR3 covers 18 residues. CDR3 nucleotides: TGCAGCGTTGTGAGGACAGACTTTCCCAGCTCCTATAATTCACCCCTCCACTTT. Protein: CSVVRTDFPSSYNSPLHF. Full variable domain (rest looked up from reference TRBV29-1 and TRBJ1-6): SAVISQKPSRDICQRGTSLTIQCQVDSQVTMMFWYRQQPGQSLTLIATANQGSEATYESGFVIDKFPISRPNLTFSTLTVSNMSPEDSSIYLCSVVRTDFPSSYNSPLHFGNGTRLTVT.

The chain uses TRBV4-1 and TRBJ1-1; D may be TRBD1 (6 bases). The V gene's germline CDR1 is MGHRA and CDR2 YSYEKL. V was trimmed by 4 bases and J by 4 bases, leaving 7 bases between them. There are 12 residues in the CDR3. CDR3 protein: CASSPRGTEAFF. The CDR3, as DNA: TGCGCCAGCAGCCCCAGGGGCACTGAAGCTTTCTTT.

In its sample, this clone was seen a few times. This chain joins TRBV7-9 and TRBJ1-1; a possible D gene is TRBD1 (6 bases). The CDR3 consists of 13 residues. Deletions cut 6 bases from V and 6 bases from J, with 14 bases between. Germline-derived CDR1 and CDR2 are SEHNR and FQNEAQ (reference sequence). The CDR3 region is CASRDTGYAEAFF. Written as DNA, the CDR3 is TGTGCCAGCAGGGACACAGGGTACGCTGAAGCTTTCTTT.

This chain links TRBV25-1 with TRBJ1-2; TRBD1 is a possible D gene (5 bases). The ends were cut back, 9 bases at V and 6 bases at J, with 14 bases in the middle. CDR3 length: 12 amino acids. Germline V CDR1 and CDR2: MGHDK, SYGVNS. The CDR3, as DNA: TGTGCCAGTCGAACACCAGGGAATGGCTACACCTTC. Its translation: CASRTPGNGYTF.

This CDR3 is CASSLATWGLLNTEAFF. The CDR3 DNA reads as TGCGCCAGCAGCTTGGCGACCTGGGGGCTGTTGAACACTGAAGCTTTCTTT. This rearrangement joins TRBV5-1 to TRBJ1-1; maybe TRBD1 (6 bases). With 0 bases removed from V and 0 bases from J, the gap between germline ends came to 15 bases. The CDR3 spans 17 residues. Germline V gene lookup returns CDR1 SGHRS and CDR2 YFSETQ.

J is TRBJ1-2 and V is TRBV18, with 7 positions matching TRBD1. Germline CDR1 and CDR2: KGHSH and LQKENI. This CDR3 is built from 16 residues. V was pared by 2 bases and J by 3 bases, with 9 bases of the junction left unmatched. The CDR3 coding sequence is TGTGCCAGCTCACCATCCCGACAGGGTCAAGACTATGGCTACACCTTC. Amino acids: CASSPSRQGQDYGYTF.

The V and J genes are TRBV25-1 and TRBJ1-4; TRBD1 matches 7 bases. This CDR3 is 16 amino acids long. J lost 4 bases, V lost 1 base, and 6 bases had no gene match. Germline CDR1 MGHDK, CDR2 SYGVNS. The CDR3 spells CASSESPGTVNEKLFF. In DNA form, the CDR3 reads TGTGCCAGCAGTGAATCCCCCGGGACAGTTAATGAAAAACTGTTTTTT. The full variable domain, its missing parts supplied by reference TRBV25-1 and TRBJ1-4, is EADIYQTPRYLVIGTGKKITLECSQTMGHDKMYWYQQDPGMELHLIHYSYGVNSTEKGDLSSESTVSRIRTEHFPLTLESARPSHTSQYLCASSESPGTVNEKLFFGSGTQLSVL.

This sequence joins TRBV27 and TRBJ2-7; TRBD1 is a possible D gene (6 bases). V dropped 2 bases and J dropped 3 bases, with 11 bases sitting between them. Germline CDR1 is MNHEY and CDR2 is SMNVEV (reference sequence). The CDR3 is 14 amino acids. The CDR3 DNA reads TGTGCCAGCAGTTTAAGGGGGAATCTCTACGAGCAGTACTTC. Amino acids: CASSLRGNLYEQYF.

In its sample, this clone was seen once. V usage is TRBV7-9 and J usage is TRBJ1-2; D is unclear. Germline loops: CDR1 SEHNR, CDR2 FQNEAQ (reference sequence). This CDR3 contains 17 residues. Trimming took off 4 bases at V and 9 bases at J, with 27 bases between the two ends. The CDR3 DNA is TGTGCCAGCAGCTCGCTGGTGACTGATTATGAGTCGAAGAGCTACACCTTC. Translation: CASSSLVTDYESKSYTF.

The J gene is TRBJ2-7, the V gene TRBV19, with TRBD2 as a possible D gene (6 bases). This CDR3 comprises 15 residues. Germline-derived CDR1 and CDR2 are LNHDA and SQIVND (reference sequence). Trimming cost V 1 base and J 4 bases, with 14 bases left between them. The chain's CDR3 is CASSIVSGSGYEQYF. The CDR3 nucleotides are TGTGCCAGTAGTATAGTATCGGGAAGCGGGTACGAGCAGTACTTC.

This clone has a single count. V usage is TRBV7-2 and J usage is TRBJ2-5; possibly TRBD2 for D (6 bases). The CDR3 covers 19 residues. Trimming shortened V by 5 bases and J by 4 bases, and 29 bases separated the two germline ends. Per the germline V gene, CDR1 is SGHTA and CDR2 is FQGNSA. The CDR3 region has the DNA TGTGCCAGCAGCATTCACGACCTCCTCCGGGAGAGGAGGGGAGAGACCCAGTACTTC. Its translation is CASSIHDLLRERRGETQYF.

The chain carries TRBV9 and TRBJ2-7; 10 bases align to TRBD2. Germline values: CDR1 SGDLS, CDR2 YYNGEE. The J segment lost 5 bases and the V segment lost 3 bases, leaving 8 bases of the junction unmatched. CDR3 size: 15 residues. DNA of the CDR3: TGTGCCAGCAGCGGAATATTAGCGGGAGGCGACGAGCAGTACTTC. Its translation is CASSGILAGGDEQYF.